These T cell receptor beta chains were read from a single sample in a study of T cell changes during pregnancy in multiple sclerosis. The data were produced by immunoSEQ multiplex PCR, yet TCRdb's version contains in-frame clones alone and is incomplete. The repertoire consists of approximately 71,000 clones, with roughly 89% occurring once and the leading ten covering around 2%. The sequenced sample was peripheral blood, obtained in the second trimester of pregnancy. The receptors come from a female donor with multiple sclerosis, enrolled in a pregnancy study. Each CDR3 is given with its conserved first and last residue. The D gene is left open where the match is weak. Size is stated for part of the rows, as once, few or many counts, or as a class when the clone is expanded.

TRBJ2-2 | - | TRBV5-1 | TRBD2 | 15 | TGCGCCATCGGTAGCGGGGGGACGAACACCGGGGAGCTGTTTTTT | CAIGSGGTNTGELFF
TRBJ2-1 | - | TRBV5-1 | TRBD2 | 15 | TGCGCCAGCAGACCTCTAGCGGGGGTCCCCAATGAGCAGTTCTTC | CASRPLAGVPNEQFF
TRBJ1-1 | once | TRBV18 | - | 11 | TGTGCCAGCTCCCCGGGGACTGAAGCTTTCTTT | CASSPGTEAFF
TRBJ1-1 | - | TRBV18 | - | 11 | TGTGCCAGCTCAAGCGACACTGAAGCTTTCTTT | CASSSDTEAFF
TRBJ1-2 | once | TRBV5-1 | - | 15 | TGCGCCAGCAGCTTGTCCGTGGGGCAGGCCTATGGCTACACCTTC | CASSLSVGQAYGYTF
TRBJ2-7 | - | TRBV5-6 | - | 14 | TGTGCCAGCAGCCCGACGGGGTTCTCCTACGAGCAGTACTTC | CASSPTGFSYEQYF
TRBJ2-5 | - | TRBV2 | TRBD1 | 16 | TGTGCCAGCCGTCAAACAGGGGGATTGAGTCAAGAGGCCCAGTACTTC | CASRQTGGLSQEAQYF
TRBJ2-7 | - | TRBV27 | - | 14 | TGTGCCAGCAGTTTATCCAGGGGTCCCTACGAGCAGTACTTC | CASSLSRGPYEQYF
TRBJ2-3 | - | TRBV29-1 | TRBD2 | 13 | TGCAGCGTCTACGGGACTATCACAGATACGCAGTATTTT | CSVYGTITDTQYF
TRBJ2-2 | - | TRBV29-1 | - | 10 | TGCAGCGCTTACACCGGGGAGCTGTTTTTT | CSAYTGELFF
TRBJ1-1 | once | TRBV6-6 | TRBD1 | 14 | TGTGCCAGCAGTTACCGGACAGGGGTTACTGAAGCTTTCTTT | CASSYRTGVTEAFF
TRBJ1-4 | - | TRBV4-1 | TRBD1 | 17 | TGCGCCAGCAGCTCTCGTTTTGGACAGGGGGCGGGGGAAAAACTGTTTTTT | CASSSRFGQGAGEKLFF